This T cell receptor (beta chain) was recovered during a study of T cells after yellow fever vaccination. Remarks on this clonotype: The junction departs from the called germline gene at one end, perhaps through a read error.

Each CDR3 protein gets one entry after TCRdb re-called the 5' RACE reads with MiXCR. The sample comprises about 330,000 distinct CDR3 sequences, 8% to 9.5% of which are singletons, and around 17% rests with the top ten. The CDR3 runs 15 residues. In germline, CDR1 is MNHNS, CDR2 SASEGT. J is TRBJ1-1 and V is TRBV6-1, with TRBD1 identical over 11 bases. The source is a young man who received the YFV17D yellow fever vaccine. This sample comprised PBMCs, obtained more than 35 days after the first yellow fever vaccination. DNA for the CDR3: TGTGCCAGCAGGAATGACAGGACAGGGGGCACTGAAGTTTTCTTT. It specifies CASRNDRTGGTEVFF.